One and the same sample provided the 8 T cell receptor beta chains below, sequenced in a study of blood T cell repertoires in COVID-19. The method was immunoSEQ multiplex PCR; TCRdb's version includes in-frame clones alone and lacks a portion of them. The repertoire has roughly 200,000 clones, roughly 81% of them found once; the top ten carry 5.1%. What was sequenced was peripheral blood. These receptors were taken from an older woman with active or convalescent COVID-19.

This chain links TRBV7-9 with TRBJ2-3; 12 bases are a match to TRBD2. Germline-derived CDR1 and CDR2 are SEHNR and FQNEAQ (reference sequence). The CDR3 is 16 residues long. V trimming: 0 bases; J trimming: 7 bases; junction bases outside the gene matches: 5. The CDR3 DNA reads TGTGCCAGCAGCTTAGCCTCTAGCGGGAGGGCACATACGCAGTATTTT. This sequence encodes CASSLASSGRAHTQYF.

The genes are TRBV28 and TRBJ2-5, with TRBD2 identical over 14 bases. Germline loops: CDR1 MDHEN, CDR2 SYDVKM. This CDR3 is 15 amino acids long. V was pared by 5 bases and J by 3 bases, with 2 bases of the junction left unmatched. The CDR3, as DNA: TGTGCCAGCAGTCGACTAGCGGGAGGGAAAGAGACCCAGTACTTC. This gives the protein CASSRLAGGKETQYF. Full variable domain (missing parts from reference TRBV28 and TRBJ2-5): DVKVTQSSRYLVKRTGEKVFLECVQDMDHENMFWYRQDPGLGLRLIYFSYDVKMKEKGDIPEGYSVSREKKERFSLILESASTNQTSMYLCASSRLAGGKETQYFGPGTRLLVL.

This chain connects TRBV28 to TRBJ1-5; TRBD1 matches at 8 bases. The ends lost 6 bases at V and 1 base at J; junction bases unmatched: 5. Germline lookup yields CDR1 MDHEN and CDR2 SYDVKM. CDR3 length equals 15 residues. This CDR3 reads CASSRTGRSNQPQHF. CDR3 DNA sequence: TGTGCCAGCAGCAGGACAGGGCGAAGCAATCAGCCCCAGCATTTT.

The genes are TRBV5-1 and TRBJ1-1; D is uncertain. The CDR3 is 15 amino acids. Trimming left V 0 bases short and J 11 bases short, with 20 bases between. Germline CDR1 SGHRS, CDR2 YFSETQ. The CDR3 loop is CASSLESSGVPGAFF. The CDR3 bases are TGCGCCAGCAGCTTGGAATCGAGCGGGGTACCCGGTGCTTTCTTT.

The chain joins TRBV6-5 to TRBJ1-1; possible D gene TRBD1, 6 bases. V lost 8 bases and J 5 bases, leaving 9 bases between the germline ends. The germline V gene encodes CDR1 MNHEY and CDR2 SVGAGI. The CDR3 totals 11 residues. CDR3 sequence reads: CASRRGTEAFF. The CDR3 DNA sequence: TGTGCCAGCCGCAGGGGTACTGAAGCTTTCTTT.

This clone has only a few counts. At one boundary the junction diverges from the germline segment, which might be a read error. The chain joins TRBV7-8 to TRBJ2-7, with no clear D. CDR3 length: 12 residues. Germline CDR1 is SGHVS and CDR2 is FQNEAQ. CDR3 loop: CASSLAAAEEHF. As DNA, the CDR3 is TGTGCCAGCAGCTTAGCGGCGGCAGAGGAGCACTTC. Looking up the rest from reference TRBV7-8 and TRBJ2-7 gives the full variable domain: GAGVSQSPRYKVAKRGQDVALRCDPISGHVSLFWYQQALGQGPEFLTYFQNEAQLDKSGLPSDRFFAERPEGSVSTLKIQRTQQEDSAVYLCASSLAAAEEHFGPGTRLTVT.

This chain links TRBV5-1 with TRBJ2-7, with 9 bases matching TRBD2. The trim removed 0 bases at V and 5 bases at J, leaving 6 bases unmatched. From germline, CDR1 is SGHRS and CDR2 YFSETQ. The CDR3 is 15 residues long. The CDR3 sequence: CASSLGGGREHEQYF. In DNA, the CDR3 is TGCGCCAGCAGCTTGGGGGGCGGGAGGGAGCACGAGCAGTACTTC.

The CDR3 reads CASTPLAGGGQETQYF. CDR3 in DNA: TGTGCCAGCACTCCACTAGCGGGGGGGGGCCAAGAGACCCAGTACTTC. The chain carries TRBV2 and TRBJ2-5; 13 nucleotides align to TRBD2. The CDR3 totals 16 residues. Germline assignment: CDR1 SNHLY and CDR2 FYNNEI. V gave up 7 bases and J gave up 1 base; unmatched junction bases: 6.